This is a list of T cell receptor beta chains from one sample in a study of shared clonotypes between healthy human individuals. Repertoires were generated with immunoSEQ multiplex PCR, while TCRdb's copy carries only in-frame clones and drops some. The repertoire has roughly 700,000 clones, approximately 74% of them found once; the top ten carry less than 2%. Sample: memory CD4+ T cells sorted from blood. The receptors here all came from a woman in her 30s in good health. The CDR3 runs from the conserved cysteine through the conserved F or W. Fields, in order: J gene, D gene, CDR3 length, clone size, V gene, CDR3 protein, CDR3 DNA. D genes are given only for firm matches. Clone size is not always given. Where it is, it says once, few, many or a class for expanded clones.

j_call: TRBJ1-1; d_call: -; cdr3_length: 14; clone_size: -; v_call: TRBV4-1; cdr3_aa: CASSQPSETTEAFF; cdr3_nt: TGCGCCAGCAGCCAACCAAGTGAGACGACTGAAGCTTTCTTT
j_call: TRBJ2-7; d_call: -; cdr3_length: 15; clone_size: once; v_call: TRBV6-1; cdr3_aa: CASHNLAGGANEQYF; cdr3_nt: TGTGCCAGCCACAATCTAGCTGGGGGGGCGAACGAGCAGTACTTC
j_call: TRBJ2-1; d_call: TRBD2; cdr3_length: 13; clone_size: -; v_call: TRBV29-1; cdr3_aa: CSVGLAGGFEQFF; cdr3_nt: TGCAGCGTTGGATTAGCGGGAGGGTTTGAGCAGTTCTTC
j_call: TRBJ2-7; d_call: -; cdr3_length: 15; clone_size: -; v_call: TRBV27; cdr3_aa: CASSDFTGPIYEQYF; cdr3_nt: TGTGCCAGCAGCGATTTTACAGGGCCTATCTACGAGCAGTACTTC
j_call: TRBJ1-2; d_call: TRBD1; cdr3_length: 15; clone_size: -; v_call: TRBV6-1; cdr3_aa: CASSLQGGASYGYTF; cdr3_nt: TGTGCCAGCAGCTTACAGGGGGGCGCCTCCTATGGCTACACCTTC
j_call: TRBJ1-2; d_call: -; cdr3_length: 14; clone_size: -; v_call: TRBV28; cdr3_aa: CASSVQGLNYGYTF; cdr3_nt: TGTGCCAGCAGTGTACAGGGTCTTAACTATGGCTACACCTTC
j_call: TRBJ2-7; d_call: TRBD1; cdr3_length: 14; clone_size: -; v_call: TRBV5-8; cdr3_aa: CASRTQGARYEQYF; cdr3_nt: TGTGCCAGCAGGACACAGGGGGCTCGATACGAGCAGTACTTC
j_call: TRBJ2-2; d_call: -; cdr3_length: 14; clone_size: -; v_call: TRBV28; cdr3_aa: CASSAGDWTGELFF; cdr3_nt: TGTGCCAGCAGTGCCGGGGACTGGACCGGGGAGCTGTTTTTT
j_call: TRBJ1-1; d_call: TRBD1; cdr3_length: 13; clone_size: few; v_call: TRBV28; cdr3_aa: CASRDREGTEAFF; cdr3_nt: TGTGCCAGCAGAGACAGGGAGGGGACTGAAGCTTTCTTT
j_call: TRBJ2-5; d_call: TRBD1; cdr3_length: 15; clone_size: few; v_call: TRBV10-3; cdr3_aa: CAIRGPGQGKETQYF; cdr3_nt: TGTGCCATCCGGGGGCCGGGACAGGGGAAAGAGACCCAGTACTTC
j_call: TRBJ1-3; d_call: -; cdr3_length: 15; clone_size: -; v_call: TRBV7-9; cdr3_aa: CASSSYREDGNTIYF; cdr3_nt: TGTGCCAGCAGCTCCTACAGGGAGGATGGAAACACCATATATTTT
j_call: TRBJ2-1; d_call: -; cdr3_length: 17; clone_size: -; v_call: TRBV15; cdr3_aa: CATSRKYRQLSYNEQFF; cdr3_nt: TGTGCCACCAGCAGGAAATATAGACAGCTGTCCTACAATGAGCAGTTCTTC
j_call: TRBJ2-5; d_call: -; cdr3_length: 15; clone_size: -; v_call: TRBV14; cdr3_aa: CASSRPGRTGETQYF; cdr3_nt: TGTGCCAGCAGCCGCCCGGGACGGACGGGAGAGACCCAGTACTTC
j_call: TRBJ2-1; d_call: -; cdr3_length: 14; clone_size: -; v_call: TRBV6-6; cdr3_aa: CASSRGDLAWEQFF; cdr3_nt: TGTGCCAGTTCGCGAGGGGACCTCGCCTGGGAGCAGTTCTTC
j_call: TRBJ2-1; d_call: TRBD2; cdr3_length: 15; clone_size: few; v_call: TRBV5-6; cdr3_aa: CASSEGLATYNEQFF; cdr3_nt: TGTGCCAGCAGCGAGGGACTAGCAACTTACAATGAGCAGTTCTTC
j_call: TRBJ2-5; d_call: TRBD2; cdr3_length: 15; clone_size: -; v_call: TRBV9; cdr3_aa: CASSPGTSGKETQYF; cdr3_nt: TGTGCCAGCAGCCCCGGGACTAGCGGGAAAGAGACCCAGTACTTC
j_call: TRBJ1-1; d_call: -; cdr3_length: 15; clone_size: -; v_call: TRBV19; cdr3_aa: CASKWGTGRATEAFF; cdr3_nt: TGTGCCAGTAAGTGGGGGACGGGCAGGGCCACTGAAGCTTTCTTT
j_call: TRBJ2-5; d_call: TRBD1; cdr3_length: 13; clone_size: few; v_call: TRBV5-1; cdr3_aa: CAVADRNGETQYF; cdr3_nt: TGCGCCGTCGCGGACAGGAATGGGGAGACCCAGTACTTC